This T cell receptor beta chain was sequenced in a study of monozygotic twins with inflammatory bowel disease. Reanalyzing the 5' RACE reads, TCRdb keeps one entry per CDR3 protein, without DNA. The table gives hundreds of thousands of distinct CDR3 sequences; the top ten clones make up more than 4.5% of it. The receptor was isolated from a human donor with ulcerative colitis or Crohn's disease, or a healthy co-twin of an affected twin (not recorded which). The specimen sequenced was blood.

The CDR3 loop reads CSARGTRVALGTDTQYF. The J gene is TRBJ2-3, the V gene TRBV20-1; absent DNA, TCRdb's TRBD1 call cannot be checked. This CDR3 contains 17 residues. CDR1 is DFQATT and CDR2 is SNEGSKA in the germline V gene (reference sequence).